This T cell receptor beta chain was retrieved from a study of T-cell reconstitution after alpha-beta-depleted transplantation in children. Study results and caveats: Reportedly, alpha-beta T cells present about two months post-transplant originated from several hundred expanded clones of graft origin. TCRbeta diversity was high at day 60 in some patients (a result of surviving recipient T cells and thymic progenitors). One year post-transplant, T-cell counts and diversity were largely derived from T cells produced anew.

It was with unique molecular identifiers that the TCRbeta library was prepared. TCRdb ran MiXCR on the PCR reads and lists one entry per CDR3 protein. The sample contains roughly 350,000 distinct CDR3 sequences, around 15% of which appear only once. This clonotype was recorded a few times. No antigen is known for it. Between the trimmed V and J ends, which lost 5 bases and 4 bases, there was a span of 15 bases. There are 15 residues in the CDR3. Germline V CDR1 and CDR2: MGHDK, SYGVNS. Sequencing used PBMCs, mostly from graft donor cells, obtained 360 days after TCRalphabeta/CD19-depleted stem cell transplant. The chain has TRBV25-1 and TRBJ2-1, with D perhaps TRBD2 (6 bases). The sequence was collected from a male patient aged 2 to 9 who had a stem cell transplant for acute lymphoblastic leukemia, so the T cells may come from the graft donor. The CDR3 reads CASSSGPFNYNEQFF. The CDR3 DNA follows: TGTGCCAGCAGTAGCGGGCCGTTTAATTACAATGAGCAGTTCTTC.